Below, 27 T cell receptor beta chains from the same sample are listed, as sequenced in a study of T cells of healthy individuals. TCRdb reanalysed the 5' RACE reads using MiXCR and keeps one entry per CDR3 protein. The sample has fewer than 75,000 distinct CDR3 sequences, around 16% seen once; the top ten hold approximately 4.8%. All receptors come from a human donor in good health.

This clonotype was observed a few times. The chain is built from TRBV13 and TRBJ2-7; the D is unclear. The CDR3 length is 14 residues. Per germline, CDR1 PRHDT and CDR2 FYEKMQ (reference sequence). With 6 bases removed from V and 1 base from J, the gap between germline ends came to 13 bases. CDR3 coding DNA: TGTGCCAGCAGGGACCGGACGGTTTCCTACGAGCAGTACTTC. Residues: CASRDRTVSYEQYF.

This rearrangement joins TRBV20-1 to TRBJ2-1, with 16 positions matching TRBD2. The trim removed 0 bases at V and 0 bases at J, leaving 11 bases unmatched. Germline CDR1 is DFQATT and CDR2 is SNEGSKA (reference sequence). The CDR3 loop spans 21 amino acids. CDR3 sequence: CSAREPPPGLAGGASYNEQFF. The CDR3 DNA reads as TGCAGTGCTAGAGAGCCCCCTCCGGGACTAGCGGGAGGGGCCTCCTACAATGAGCAGTTCTTC.

Many counts were recorded for this clonotype. The J gene is TRBJ1-5, the V gene TRBV4-1; D perhaps matches TRBD1 (5 bases). V was shortened by 6 bases and J by 7 bases, with 22 bases between the two germline ends. Germline values: CDR1 MGHRA, CDR2 YSYEKL. The CDR3 covers 16 residues. The CDR3 coding sequence is TGCGCCAGCAGTCAGGGTCCCCCCCAGCTCCGACAGCCCCAGCATTTT. It yields the protein CASSQGPPQLRQPQHF.

The chain combines TRBV28 with TRBJ2-6; D gene ambiguous. V lost 6 bases, J lost 4 bases, and 7 bases lay in between. The CDR3 consists of 13 residues. Germline V gene lookup returns CDR1 MDHEN and CDR2 SYDVKM. CDR3 protein: CASRGSGANVLTF. DNA for the CDR3: TGTGCCAGCAGGGGGTCAGGGGCCAACGTCCTGACTTTC.

This clonotype was counted ten times or more. The chain has TRBV6-1 and TRBJ1-1, with D unclear. Per germline, CDR1 MNHNS and CDR2 SASEGT. The CDR3 runs to 14 residues. V shed 3 bases and J shed 3 bases, with 11 bases lying between them. The CDR3 nucleotides are TGTGCCAGCAGTGACGGTCGGACTGACACTGAAGCTTTCTTT. Protein sequence: CASSDGRTDTEAFF.

This clonotype was seen ten or more times. The chain combines TRBV7-8 with TRBJ2-4; D possibly corresponds to TRBD1 (6 bases). The length of the CDR3 is 21 residues. Germline V gene data show CDR1 as SGHVS and CDR2 as FQNEAQ. The V gene lost 1 base and the J gene lost 0 bases, with 25 bases spanning the gap. The CDR3 region has the DNA TGTGCCAGCAGCTTAGTTTTTTCGGGACAACATAGCTCTGGAGCCAAAAACATTCAGTACTTC. It translates to CASSLVFSGQHSSGAKNIQYF.

The chain recombines TRBV12-3 or TRBV12-4 with TRBJ1-1; D gene uncertain. The CDR3 runs 12 residues. V lost 4 bases and J lost 6, with 9 bases in between. CDR3 region: CASSSKMAEAFF. CDR3 nucleotide sequence: TGTGCCAGCAGTTCCAAGATGGCTGAAGCTTTCTTT.

V is TRBV5-1 and J is TRBJ1-1; D gene uncertain. The V end lost 0 bases, the J end lost 8 bases, and 8 bases lay between the germline ends. The CDR3 length is 12 residues. Germline lookup yields CDR1 SGHRS and CDR2 YFSETQ. The CDR3 sequence: CASSLEGREAFF. CDR3 in DNA: TGCGCCAGCAGCTTGGAGGGCAGGGAAGCTTTCTTT.

Ten or more counts support this clonotype. The rearrangement links TRBV7-2 to TRBJ2-2, with TRBD1 matching 9 bases. With 5 bases clipped from V and 7 bases from J, the junction kept 5 bases outside the gene matches. CDR1 is SGHTA and CDR2 is FQGNSA in the germline V gene. There are 14 residues in the CDR3. CDR3 nucleotides: TGTGCCAGCAGCCGGGACAGGGTTAACGGGGAGCTGTTTTTT. Residues: CASSRDRVNGELFF.

This chain joins TRBV15 and TRBJ2-7, with 7 bases identical to TRBD1. The CDR3 spans 15 residues. Germline V gene sequence: CDR1 LNHNV, CDR2 YYDKDF (reference sequence). The V segment lost 3 bases and the J segment 1 base; nucleotides outside the gene matches: 6. CDR3 amino acids: CATSSNRGGSYEQYF. The CDR3 nucleotides read TGTGCCACCAGCAGTAACAGGGGTGGGTCCTACGAGCAGTACTTC.

The gene calls are TRBV20-1 and TRBJ2-7; 8 nucleotides line up with TRBD2. This CDR3 comprises 16 residues. J gave up 4 bases and V 0 bases, and 11 bases lay outside the gene matches. Germline values: CDR1 DFQATT, CDR2 SNEGSKA (reference sequence). CDR3 DNA sequence: TGCAGTGCTAGAGAATTCTTAAGCGGGAGTGCGTACGAGCAGTACTTC. Translating it yields CSAREFLSGSAYEQYF.

The rearrangement links TRBV3-1 to TRBJ1-3; 8 nucleotides line up with TRBD1. Per the germline V gene, CDR1 is LGHDT and CDR2 is YNNKEL (reference sequence). CDR3 length equals 15 residues. With 3 bases clipped from V and 3 bases from J, the junction kept 4 bases outside the gene matches. The CDR3 sequence is CASSQGRGRGNTIYF. CDR3 bases: TGTGCCAGCAGCCAGGGCAGGGGGCGTGGAAACACCATATATTTT.

In regard to this clonotype: A much more abundant neighbour one base away suggests this may be a read error. The chain has TRBV5-1 and TRBJ2-4; 7 nucleotides match TRBD1. The germline V gene has CDR1 SGHRS and CDR2 YFSETQ. V shed 4 bases, J shed 3 bases, and the junction held 7 bases outside the gene matches. There are 15 residues in the CDR3. CDR3 nucleotide sequence: TGCGCCAGCAGCACCGACGGACAGGACAAAAACATTCAGTACTTC. This sequence encodes CASSTDGQDKNIQYF.

The chain is built from TRBV10-3 and TRBJ2-3, with 7 bases identical to TRBD2. CDR3 size: 15 residues. V shed 8 bases and J 0 bases; nucleotides not matched to a gene: 8. Germline-derived CDR1 and CDR2 are ENHRY and SYGVKD. Here the CDR3 DNA reads TGTGCCATCGATCGGCGGGGAGGGAGCACAGATACGCAGTATTTT. Translation: CAIDRRGGSTDTQYF.

The table lists this clonotype with many counts. The rearrangement joins TRBV20-1 to TRBJ1-4; the D is unclear. CDR3 length: 11 amino acids. The V and J ends lost 6 bases and 7 bases respectively, with 9 bases between them. The V gene's germline CDR1 is DFQATT and CDR2 SNEGSKA (reference sequence). The CDR3 spells CSASIGEKLFF. The CDR3 bases are TGCAGTGCCAGCATCGGTGAAAAACTGTTTTTT.

This clonotype has more than one count but fewer than ten. The chain links TRBV9 to TRBJ2-1, with a weak D call TRBD2 (6 bases). Trimming pared 0 bases from V and 7 bases from J, leaving 14 bases between. CDR1 and CDR2 from the germline V gene are SGDLS and YYNGEE. The CDR3 contains 15 residues. In nucleotides, the CDR3 is TGTGCCAGCAGCGTAGCGTCGTGGGGGGTGAATGAGCAGTTCTTC. As protein: CASSVASWGVNEQFF.

This clonotype was seen a few times. The chain recombines TRBV5-1 with TRBJ2-1; 7 positions agree with TRBD2. The CDR3 is 14 residues long. Germline V gene lookup returns CDR1 SGHRS and CDR2 YFSETQ. After removal of 0 bases from V and 8 bases from J, the junction contained 5 bases not matched to a gene. CDR3 region: CASSLAGGVYEQFF. In nucleotides, the CDR3 is TGCGCCAGCAGCTTGGCGGGAGGAGTCTATGAGCAGTTCTTC.

V is TRBV12-3 or TRBV12-4 and J is TRBJ1-1; the D is unclear. There are 14 residues in the CDR3. Trimming shortened V by 7 bases and J by 1 base, and 13 bases separated the two germline ends. CDR3 residues: CASNSERENTEAFF. The CDR3 DNA sequence: TGTGCCAGCAATTCGGAGAGGGAGAACACTGAAGCTTTCTTT.

CDR3 residues: CAWGDSRRTTEAFF. The DNA of the CDR3 is TGTGCCTGGGGGGACAGCCGGAGGACTACTGAAGCTTTCTTT. The chain recombines TRBV30 with TRBJ1-1, with TRBD1 matching 7 bases. The V gene's germline CDR1 is GTSNPN and CDR2 SVGIG (reference sequence). The CDR3 runs to 14 residues. V trimming: 5 bases; J trimming: 5 bases; junction bases outside the gene matches: 11.

The chain couples TRBV20-1 to TRBJ2-7, with 11 bases lining up with TRBD2. The CDR3 totals 16 residues. CDR1 and CDR2 (germline): DFQATT, SNEGSKA (reference sequence). Trimming cost V 1 base and J 1 base; bases outside gene matches: 6. The CDR3 loop reads CSARGLAGYRSYEQYF. Written as DNA, the CDR3 is TGCAGTGCTAGAGGACTAGCGGGATATCGTTCCTACGAGCAGTACTTC.

This clonotype is labeled medium-sized (0.01 to 0.1%). In DNA, the CDR3 is TGTGCCAGCAGTGAGGGGAACACCGGGGAGCTGTTTTTT. It yields the protein CASSEGNTGELFF. This chain connects TRBV6-4 to TRBJ2-2; no reliable D call. The V end was cut by 3 bases, the J end by 1 base, with 3 bases between. The CDR3 length is 13 residues. Germline V lookup: CDR1 MRHNA, CDR2 SNTAGT.

The V and J genes are TRBV6-5 and TRBJ1-6, with D tentatively TRBD1 (6 bases). The length of the CDR3 is 16 residues. Germline assignment: CDR1 MNHEY and CDR2 SVGAGI. The ends were cut back, 6 bases at V and 3 bases at J, with 15 bases in the middle. The CDR3 coding sequence is TGTGCCAGCAGGCTCGGCCAAGGGGGCTATAATTCACCCCTCCACTTT. It specifies CASRLGQGGYNSPLHF.

The chain employs TRBV5-1 and TRBJ2-5, with 12 bases fitting TRBD2. CDR1 and CDR2 (germline): SGHRS, YFSETQ. The J segment lost 4 bases and the V segment lost 5 bases, leaving 9 bases of the junction unmatched. The CDR3 runs to 16 residues. CDR3 amino acids: CASSSSGGASLETQYF. The DNA of the CDR3 is TGCGCCAGCAGTTCTAGCGGGGGGGCGAGCCTAGAGACCCAGTACTTC.

In its sample, this clonotype was seen a few times. The chain carries TRBV9 and TRBJ1-1, with 7 bases that match TRBD1. The CDR3 has 18 residues. Looked up from germline, CDR1 is SGDLS and CDR2 is YYNGEE. Trimming cost V 2 bases and J 6 bases; bases outside gene matches: 19. CDR3 residues: CASSVLSGGGEMWAEAFF. The CDR3, as DNA: TGTGCCAGCAGCGTTCTGAGCGGAGGGGGCGAGATGTGGGCTGAAGCTTTCTTT.

The rearrangement uses TRBV6-6 and TRBJ2-5, with D hard to call. V lost 6 bases and J 2 bases, leaving 13 bases between the germline ends. Germline lookup yields CDR1 MNHNY and CDR2 SVGAGI (reference sequence). The CDR3 contains 14 residues. In DNA form, the CDR3 reads TGTGCCAGCAGAAGCCAGACGGTTCAAGAGACCCAGTACTTC. It yields the protein CASRSQTVQETQYF.

This clonotype has only one observation. This chain uses TRBV20-1 with TRBJ1-3; TRBD1 matches 7 bases. This CDR3 is 19 amino acids long. The junction had 20 bases not matched to a gene; V was cut back by 6 bases and J by 0 bases. CDR1 is DFQATT and CDR2 is SNEGSKA in the germline V gene (reference sequence). The chain's CDR3 is CSALGPGQHQTFSGNTIYF. Here the CDR3 DNA reads TGCAGTGCCCTAGGCCCGGGACAGCACCAGACCTTCTCTGGAAACACCATATATTTT.

The gene calls are TRBV7-9 and TRBJ1-2, with D tentatively TRBD1 (5 bases). CDR3 length: 14 residues. The germline V and J ends were trimmed by 6 bases and 8 bases, with 19 bases remaining between them. Germline CDR1 reads SEHNR; CDR2 reads FQNEAQ (reference sequence). Written as DNA, the CDR3 is TGTGCCAGCAGGCTACAAGAGGCCAGGGTAGGCTACACCTTC. This encodes CASRLQEARVGYTF.